The 9 T cell receptor beta chains below come from one sample, sequenced in a study of vaccination and CD4 T cells after COVID-19. Cultured CD4+ T cell DNA was sequenced using the Oncomine TCR Beta short-read assay. TCRdb analysed the PCR reads with MiXCR anew, one entry per CDR3 protein. The sample includes 12,000 or so distinct CDR3 sequences, about 40% of them seen just once. The antigens these receptors bind are not known. Treatment in this sample: approximately nine-day PBMC culture with coronavirus spike peptide pools or control peptides (ViraFEST assay). Sample: CD4+ T cells from blood, cultured in vitro. The receptors come from a human donor who had recovered from COVID-19.

Remarks on this clonotype: At one boundary the junction diverges from the germline segment, which might be a read error. The chain is built from TRBV4-1 and TRBJ1-1; D not certain. Per the germline V gene, CDR1 is MGHRA and CDR2 is YSYEKL. This CDR3 is 15 amino acids long. The CDR3 DNA reads TGCGCCAGCAGCCAATCCGTATTAGTCGGGATTCACCAGTCATTT. It encodes CASSQSVLVGIHQSF.

DNA of the CDR3: TGTGCCAGCAGCAAAGTAGGGCGTTATAGCAATCAGCCCCAGCATTTT. Translating gives CASSKVGRYSNQPQHF. The J gene is TRBJ1-5, the V gene TRBV21-1; TRBD1, the table's D call, lacks a check against the DNA. TRBV21-1 corresponds to a pseudogene. CDR3 size: 16 residues.

This clonotype occurred a few times. This sequence joins TRBV6-5 and TRBJ1-6; D is unresolved. The germline V gene has CDR1 MNHEY and CDR2 SVGAGI. The CDR3 is made up of 13 amino acids. Between the trimmed V and J ends, which lost 0 bases and 10 bases, there was a span of 7 bases. The CDR3 bases are TGTGCCAGCAGTTACTCTTCCGGGTCACCCCTCCACTTT. Translated: CASSYSSGSPLHF.

The table lists this clonotype with a few counts. V gene TRBV11-2 combines with J gene TRBJ1-3, with TRBD1 as a possible D gene (6 bases). The CDR3 runs 16 residues. V was shortened by 6 bases and J by 0 bases, with 15 bases between the two germline ends. Germline CDR1 SGHAT, CDR2 FQNNGV. CDR3 amino acids: CASRSGDTRSGNTIYF. The CDR3 nucleotides are TGTGCCAGCAGGTCCGGGGACACCCGCTCTGGAAACACCATATATTTT.

The V gene is TRBV6-1, the J gene TRBJ1-6, with D uncertain. This CDR3 has 14 amino acids. Trimming took 7 bases from V and 3 from J, leaving 10 bases between them. Germline lookup yields CDR1 MNHNS and CDR2 SASEGT. In DNA form, the CDR3 reads TGTGCCAGCAATCCATTCCTCTATAATTCACCCCTCCACTTT. Translating it yields CASNPFLYNSPLHF.

Written as DNA, the CDR3 is TGTGCCAGCAGCCCGGAGGGCCTTACTGAAGCTTTCTTT. It specifies CASSPEGLTEAFF. The rearrangement uses TRBV11-3 and TRBJ1-1; D gene uncertain. From germline, CDR1 is SGHNT and CDR2 YENEEA. The CDR3 length is 13 residues. V dropped 5 bases and J dropped 5 bases, with 12 bases sitting between them.

The chain uses TRBV7-4 and TRBJ2-2, with 8 nucleotides matching TRBD1. The CDR3 covers 16 residues. Germline V gene sequence: CDR1 SGHVT, CDR2 SQSDAQ. V was pared by 7 bases and J by 2 bases, with 9 bases of the junction left unmatched. The CDR3, as DNA: TGTGCCAGCACCGACAGGGGAGCCGTAAACACCGGGGAGCTGTTTTTT. This sequence encodes CASTDRGAVNTGELFF.

The chain combines TRBV29-1 with TRBJ1-2; D unclear. Germline V gene lookup returns CDR1 SQVTM and CDR2 ANQGSEA. Trimming took off 4 bases at V and 0 bases at J, with 6 bases between the two ends. This CDR3 is 12 amino acids long. For the CDR3, the DNA is TGCAGCGTTGCTGGGTCTAACTATGGCTACACCTTC. It specifies CSVAGSNYGYTF.

This clonotype came up a few times. The rearrangement links TRBV11-2 to TRBJ2-7, with a possible D match to TRBD1 (6 bases). V was clipped by 5 bases and J by 4 bases, with 15 bases between them. Per the germline V gene, CDR1 is SGHAT and CDR2 is FQNNGV. CDR3 length: 14 residues. Here the CDR3 reads CASSPRGSFYEQYF. The DNA for the CDR3 is TGTGCCAGCAGCCCCAGGGGATCATTTTACGAGCAGTACTTC. The entire variable domain, with the rest obtained from reference TRBV11-2 and TRBJ2-7, is as follows: EAGVAQSPRYKIIEKRQSVAFWCNPISGHATLYWYQQILGQGPKLLIQFQNNGVVDDSQLPKDRFSAERLKGVDSTLKIQPAKLEDSAVYLCASSPRGSFYEQYFGPGTRLTVT.